Following are 17 T cell receptor beta chains from one sample sequenced in a study of graft-versus-host responses after intestinal transplantation. Method: immunoSEQ multiplex PCR; TCRdb's copy keeps in-frame clones and lacks some. Among fewer than 120,000 clones, just over 90% were seen once, and the ten largest hold approximately 0.49%. These receptors' targets are unknown. The sequencing here drew on unstimulated CD8+ T cells sorted from spleen or lymph node cells, taken before intestinal transplant. The receptors were sampled from a human donor who received an intestinal transplant.

This clone was seen a handful of times. The chain recombines TRBV4-1 with TRBJ2-7; D call uncertain. Germline V gene data show CDR1 as MGHRA and CDR2 as YSYEKL. Trimming took 0 bases from V and 11 from J, leaving 17 bases between them. This CDR3 region has 14 residues. CDR3 region: CASSQDPHGSVEYF. CDR3 sequence (DNA): TGCGCCAGCAGCCAAGATCCCCACGGCTCGGTGGAGTACTTC.

This clone was found once. The CDR3 protein is CASSYVQGVNTEAFF. CDR3 coding DNA: TGTGCCAGCAGTTACGTACAGGGGGTGAACACTGAAGCTTTCTTT. The rearrangement links TRBV6-6 to TRBJ1-1; the match to TRBD1 covers 8 bases. Trimming took 2 bases from V and 0 from J; bases not matched to a gene: 2. The V gene's germline CDR1 is MNHNY and CDR2 SVGAGI (reference sequence). The CDR3 has 15 residues.

The genes are TRBV5-1 and TRBJ2-1, with D hard to call. This CDR3 has 13 residues. Germline lookup yields CDR1 SGHRS and CDR2 YFSETQ. The germline V and J ends were trimmed by 2 bases and 3 bases, with 6 bases remaining between them. In nucleotides, the CDR3 is TGCGCCAGCAGCTTCGAAGGCTACAATGAGCAGTTCTTC. Protein product: CASSFEGYNEQFF.

V is TRBV7-7 and J is TRBJ2-1; perhaps D is TRBD1 or TRBD2 (5 bases each). Germline V gene data show CDR1 as SSHAT and CDR2 as FNYEAQ (reference sequence). This CDR3 contains 15 residues. The CDR3 reads CARDPHNSSYNEQFF. The CDR3 nucleotides read TGTGCTAGGGACCCCCATAACAGCTCCTACAATGAGCAGTTCTTC.

The rearrangement joins TRBV6-1 to TRBJ2-3, with unresolved D. Trimming took off 3 bases at V and 0 bases at J, with 10 bases between the two ends. Germline lookup yields CDR1 MNHNS and CDR2 SASEGT. CDR3 size: 15 residues. In nucleotides, the CDR3 is TGTGCCAGCAGTGAGAGGATCTTTAGCACAGATACGCAGTATTTT. Translation gives CASSERIFSTDTQYF.

This rearrangement joins TRBV5-1 to TRBJ2-7; D ambiguous. CDR3 size: 12 residues. Trimming took off 5 bases at V and 2 bases at J, with 8 bases between the two ends. Germline CDR1 SGHRS, CDR2 YFSETQ. The CDR3 region has the DNA TGCGCCAGCAGGCATGACCCCTACGAGCAGTACTTC. This gives the protein CASRHDPYEQYF.

The chain has TRBV30 and TRBJ1-2; D is ambiguous. The V gene lost 3 bases and the J gene lost 1 base, with 18 bases spanning the gap. Germline values: CDR1 GTSNPN, CDR2 SVGIG (reference sequence). The CDR3 contains 16 residues. CDR3 coding DNA: TGTGCCTGGAGCGCCATGACCTTAGGCGGTAACTATGGCTACACCTTC. As protein: CAWSAMTLGGNYGYTF.

The rearrangement links TRBV6-5 to TRBJ2-1; unclear D gene. Per germline, CDR1 MNHEY and CDR2 SVGAGI. Trimming removed 2 bases at V and 0 bases at J, with 8 bases between. The CDR3 has 15 amino acids. The CDR3 DNA sequence: TGTGCCAGCAGTTACGAATGGAGCTCCTACAATGAGCAGTTCTTC. It yields the protein CASSYEWSSYNEQFF.

The chain couples TRBV27 to TRBJ1-1, with D unresolved. Trimming stripped 5 bases from V and 1 base from J, with 5 bases between. The CDR3 loop spans 12 amino acids. CDR1 is MNHEY, CDR2 SMNVEV, per germline (reference sequence). In nucleotides, the CDR3 is TGTGCCAGCAGTGGTGGGAACACTGAAGCTTTCTTT. Its translation is CASSGGNTEAFF.

CDR3 coding DNA: TGTGCCAGCAGACGGACAGGGGGCCACACTGAAGCTTTCTTT. Residues: CASRRTGGHTEAFF. This rearrangement joins TRBV7-9 to TRBJ1-1, with 11 bases identical to TRBD1. The CDR3 spans 14 residues. J lost 3 bases, V lost 6 bases, and 3 bases had no gene match. Germline lookup yields CDR1 SEHNR and CDR2 FQNEAQ (reference sequence).

This chain connects TRBV15 to TRBJ2-3, with D possibly matching TRBD1 (6 bases). The V end was cut by 6 bases, the J end by 3 bases, with 10 bases between. The CDR3 extends over 13 amino acids. Per the germline V gene, CDR1 is LNHNV and CDR2 is YYDKDF (reference sequence). CDR3 in amino acids: CATSTRGTDTQYF. The CDR3 DNA follows: TGTGCCACCAGTACCAGGGGAACAGATACGCAGTATTTT.

The V gene is TRBV11-2, the J gene TRBJ2-5; D may be TRBD2 (5 bases). The V end was cut by 3 bases, the J end by 5 bases, with 19 bases between. This CDR3 region has 16 residues. The germline gives CDR1 SGHAT, CDR2 FQNNGV. CDR3 nucleotide sequence: TGTGCCAGCAGCTTGCTTAAAGGGAGCCTAAAGGAGACCCAGTACTTC. It codes for CASSLLKGSLKETQYF.

The chain uses TRBV30 and TRBJ2-1, with 7 nucleotides matching TRBD2. Germline loops: CDR1 GTSNPN, CDR2 SVGIG (reference sequence). The CDR3 totals 15 residues. V lost 5 bases to trimming and J lost 5 bases; unmatched junction nucleotides: 12. CDR3 in DNA: TGTGCCTGGGCCGGCGTGCTAGCGGCAAACAATGAGCAGTTCTTC. Protein sequence: CAWAGVLAANNEQFF.

The chain carries TRBV13 and TRBJ2-1; 11 nucleotides agree with TRBD1. Germline values: CDR1 PRHDT, CDR2 FYEKMQ (reference sequence). After removal of 0 bases from V and 5 bases from J, the junction contained 15 bases not matched to a gene. This CDR3 is built from 20 residues. This chain's CDR3 is CASSLGGYPPGQGAHNEQFF. The CDR3 DNA sequence: TGTGCCAGCAGCTTAGGGGGATACCCGCCCGGACAGGGGGCCCACAATGAGCAGTTCTTC.

The rearrangement links TRBV9 to TRBJ2-7; 15 bases are a match to TRBD2. The CDR3 has 18 amino acids. The trim removed 3 bases at V and 5 bases at J, leaving 12 bases unmatched. Germline CDR1 SGDLS, CDR2 YYNGEE. The CDR3 reads CASSAEPPGTSGRNEQYF. The CDR3 bases are TGTGCCAGCAGCGCGGAACCACCCGGGACTAGCGGGAGGAACGAGCAGTACTTC.

The V and J genes are TRBV2 and TRBJ2-7; possible D gene TRBD1, 6 bases. Trimming left V 5 bases short and J 5 bases short, with 10 bases between. Germline V gives CDR1 SNHLY, CDR2 FYNNEI. The CDR3 has 12 amino acids. The CDR3 loop reads CASSPYRDEQYF. As DNA, the CDR3 is TGTGCCAGCAGTCCCTACAGGGACGAGCAGTACTTC.

This clone was observed a few times. The chain links TRBV4-1 to TRBJ1-2; 9 bases fit TRBD1. From germline, CDR1 is MGHRA and CDR2 YSYEKL. V was pared by 4 bases and J by 6 bases, with 6 bases of the junction left unmatched. The CDR3 extends over 14 amino acids. CDR3: CASSPTRTGDGYTF. For the CDR3, the DNA is TGCGCCAGCAGCCCTACCCGGACAGGGGATGGCTACACCTTC.